This TCR beta chain was obtained from a study of shared clonotypes between healthy human individuals. Deep-level running was used for the assay. The repertoire was sequenced with immunoSEQ multiplex PCR; TCRdb's copy has only in-frame clones and lacks some. The sample lists 950,000 to 1,300,000 clones, 65% to 75% occurring once. Trimming stripped 4 bases from V and 0 bases from J, with 14 bases between. The germline CDR1 and CDR2 sequences are SGHNT and YYREEE (reference sequence). This CDR3 spans 16 amino acids. This clone was seen once. The V and J genes are TRBV5-4 and TRBJ2-4; maybe TRBD1 (6 bases). Sequenced material: memory CD4+ T cells sorted from blood. Subset here: CD45RA-negative fraction. This TCR was sampled from a man younger than 35 in good health. The DNA of the CDR3 is TGTGCCAGCAGCCAAACCCCGACAGGAGCCAAAAACATTCAGTACTTC. Protein: CASSQTPTGAKNIQYF.